This record concerns one TCR beta chain sequence. The antigen it recognizes is unknown. Per-base quality was not reported, and no clone a single base away is much larger than it. What the treatment or condition label conveys for this sample: some 20 received Ad26.COV2.S at low or high dose, single or two shots; roughly 5 received placebo; per-sample allocation not given. Repertoires of vaccine and placebo recipients were sequenced from samples taken on day 63 after the first injection. Between 29 July and 7 August 2020, Cohort 1b enrolled about two dozen adults aged 18-55 years at one site in Boston, USA. Ad26.COV2.S consisted of a replication-incompetent adenovirus type 26 vector by which a prefusion-stabilized SARS-CoV-2 spike protein from the original Wuhan strain was expressed. The CDR1 and CDR2 encoded by the germline V gene (reference sequence) are LNHDA and SQIVND. The CDR3 goes from the cysteine to the phenylalanine over 14 residues. Only the CDR3 region is kept as DNA, spanning 42 bases read in frame from base 1. Between the V and J ends, shortened by 8 bases and 2 bases respectively, the junction contains 15 bases.

This specimen belongs to a study of Ad26.COV2.S vaccination and SARS-CoV-2 variants (dated by TCRdb to the early 2020s). Context from the whole study: Vaccine-arm donors came from COV1001, a multicentre, randomized, double-blind, placebo-controlled phase I-IIa trial of Ad26.COV2.S in healthy adults. Ad26.COV2.S was administered intramuscularly at a dose of 5x10^10 or 1x10^11 viral particles, either as one shot or as two shots given 56 days apart. TCRbeta repertoire sequencing was used to assess the specificity and breadth of SARS-CoV-2-reactive T cell receptors after Ad26.COV2.S vaccination. The TCR-sequenced set comprised around 30 samples: some 19 Ad26.COV2.S vaccine recipients, 5 placebo recipients and 8 SARS-CoV-2 convalescent individuals. Trial participants were randomized into five groups of five, in which low-dose or high-dose Ad26.COV2.S was given once or twice, or placebo was given on both occasions. Investigators did not know the trial group allocation while performing experiments and assessing outcomes. Study-level results and caveats: After vaccination, substantial breadth of spike-specific CD8+ and CD4+ T cell responses was reported. The study lacked the statistical power to compare responses across vaccine doses or regimens. The authors noted that total T cell responses may have been underestimated by the TCR breadth and depth analyses. Vaccine and placebo recipients had similar non-spike TCR breadth, a finding consistent with the vaccine containing only spike. Compared with placebo recipients, Ad26.COV2.S recipients showed higher spike-specific TCR breadth (P = 0.0014).

The immunoSEQ Assay was the method used to sequence TCRbeta CDR3 regions. After extraction, genomic DNA underwent amplification by bias-controlled multiplex PCR, followed by high-throughput sequencing. Per the authors' processing: Collapsing and filtering of sequences were performed to quantify the absolute abundance of each unique TCRbeta CDR3 region. Usable DNA was measured by amplifying reference genes present in all nucleated cells, and TCRbeta template counts were normalized to that usable DNA to estimate T cell fraction. Repertoire TCRs were annotated as SARS-CoV-2-specific when V gene, CDR3 amino acid sequence and J gene were exactly matched to a known reactive TCR set. The reference SARS-CoV-2 TCR set was derived from MIRA and filtered for enrichment in COVID-19-positive ImmuneCODE repertoires, a step that removed public or cross-reactive TCRs. Based on the MIRA antigens, annotated TCRs were further analysed at the level of specific ORF or position within ORF. Breadth was defined as the number of annotated unique rearrangements divided by the total number of unique productive rearrangements, and depth was defined as the summed frequency of the annotated unique rearrangements. Two-sided Wilcoxon rank-sum tests were used to compare TCR breadth between groups. TCRdb limited this immuneACCESS table to in-frame rearrangements with V and J called. A share of clones is missing; checked studies link under half to unresolved V genes, and the rest is unexplained. V and J calls and clone size are copied from that table; D and trimming were computed from the DNA. The sample table contains approximately 360,000 clones; only one count was recorded for around four fifths of them. The top ten clones comprise almost 7.5% of the sample.

The material was peripheral blood, obtained in a trial of Ad26.COV2.S vaccine versus placebo. This receptor was obtained from a person between 18 and 65 years old who received the Ad26.COV2.S COVID-19 vaccine or a placebo. The chain links TRBV19 with TRBJ1-1; no D gene is confidently identified. The CDR3 reads as follows: CASGPLRVNTEAFF. The nucleotide sequence reads TGTGCCAGTGGACCCTTGCGGGTAAACACTGAAGCTTTCTTT.